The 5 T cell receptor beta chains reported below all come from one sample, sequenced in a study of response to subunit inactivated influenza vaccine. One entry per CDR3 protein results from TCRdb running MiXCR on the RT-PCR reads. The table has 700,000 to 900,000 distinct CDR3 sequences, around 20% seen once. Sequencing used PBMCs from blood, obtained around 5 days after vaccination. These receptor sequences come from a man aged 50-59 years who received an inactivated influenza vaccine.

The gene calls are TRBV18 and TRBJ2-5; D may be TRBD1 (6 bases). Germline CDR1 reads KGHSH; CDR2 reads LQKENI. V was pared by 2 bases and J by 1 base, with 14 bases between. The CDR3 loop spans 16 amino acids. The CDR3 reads CASSPNSNRVQETQYF. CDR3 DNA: TGTGCCAGCTCACCAAATTCGAACAGGGTCCAAGAGACCCAGTACTTC.

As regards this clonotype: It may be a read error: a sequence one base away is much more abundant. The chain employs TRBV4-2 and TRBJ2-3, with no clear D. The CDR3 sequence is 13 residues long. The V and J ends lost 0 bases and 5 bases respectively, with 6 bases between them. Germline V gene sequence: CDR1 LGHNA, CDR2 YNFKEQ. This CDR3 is CASSQDYVDTQYF. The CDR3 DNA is TGTGCCAGCAGCCAAGATTATGTAGATACGCAGTATTTT.

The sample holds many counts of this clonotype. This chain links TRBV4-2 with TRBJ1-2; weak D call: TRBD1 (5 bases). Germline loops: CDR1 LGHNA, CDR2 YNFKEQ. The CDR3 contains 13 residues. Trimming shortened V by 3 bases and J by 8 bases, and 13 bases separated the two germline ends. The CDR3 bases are TGTGCCAGCAGCCATCAACAAACAGGCGGCTACACCTTC. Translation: CASSHQQTGGYTF.

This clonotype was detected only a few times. CDR3 residues: CAWSFGGNTGELFF. Written as DNA, the CDR3 is TGTGCCTGGAGTTTTGGGGGGAACACCGGGGAGCTGTTTTTT. The rearrangement joins TRBV30 to TRBJ2-2; the D call may be TRBD1 or TRBD2 (5 bases each). Germline-derived CDR1 and CDR2 are GTSNPN and SVGIG (reference sequence). This CDR3 is built from 14 residues. V was clipped by 2 bases and J by 1 base, with 8 bases between them. Combining the CDR3 with reference TRBV30 and TRBJ2-2 gives the whole variable domain SQTIHQWPATLVQPVGSPLSLECTVEGTSNPNLYWYRQAAGRGLQLLFYSVGIGQISSEVPQNLSASRPQDRQFILSSKKLLLSDSGFYLCAWSFGGNTGELFFGEGSRLTVL.

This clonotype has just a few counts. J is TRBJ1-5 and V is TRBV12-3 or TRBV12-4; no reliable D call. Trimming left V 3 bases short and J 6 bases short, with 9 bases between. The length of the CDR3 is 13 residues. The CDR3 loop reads CASSFGERQPQHF. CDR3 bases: TGTGCCAGCAGTTTTGGGGAGCGTCAGCCCCAGCATTTT.